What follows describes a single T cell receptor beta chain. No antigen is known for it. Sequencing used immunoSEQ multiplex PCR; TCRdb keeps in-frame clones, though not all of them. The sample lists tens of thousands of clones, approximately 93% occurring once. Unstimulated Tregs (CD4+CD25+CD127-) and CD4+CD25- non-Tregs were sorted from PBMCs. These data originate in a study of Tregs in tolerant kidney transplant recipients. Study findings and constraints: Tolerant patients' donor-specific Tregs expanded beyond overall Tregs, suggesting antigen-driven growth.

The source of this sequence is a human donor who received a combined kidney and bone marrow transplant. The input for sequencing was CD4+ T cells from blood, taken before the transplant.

DNA of the CDR3: TGCAGCGTTGAGAGGGGGCAGGACACTGAAGCTTTCTTT. Protein sequence: CSVERGQDTEAFF. The gene calls are TRBV29-1 and TRBJ1-1; TRBD1 matches at 7 bases. V trimming: 3 bases; J trimming: 3 bases; junction bases outside the gene matches: 4. Germline loops: CDR1 SQVTM, CDR2 ANQGSEA. The CDR3 spans 13 residues.